These 20 T cell receptor beta chains share one sample of origin, sequenced in a study of T cell repertoires in cytomegalovirus infection. TCRdb re-derived calls from the reads in MiXCR, one entry per CDR3 protein. The profile shows 490,000 or so distinct CDR3 sequences, roughly 10% of them singletons. Sequencing was performed on PBMCs. Receptors were obtained from a human donor in good health (CMV status not recorded). Some clones in this sample may be carry-over from other donors' samples.

This clonotype showed up many times. J is TRBJ2-5 and V is TRBV11-2; D is ambiguous. The CDR3 is 16 residues long. V shed 0 bases and J shed 2 bases, with 13 bases lying between them. Germline V lookup: CDR1 SGHAT, CDR2 FQNNGV. The DNA of the CDR3 is TGTGCCAGCAGCTTAGATCCAGTGAGGAGTCAAGAGACCCAGTACTTC. Translation: CASSLDPVRSQETQYF.

Details on this clonotype: A single base separates this from a much larger clone, so it may be a read error. The rearrangement joins TRBV19 to TRBJ2-7; the match to TRBD1 covers 7 bases. The germline V gene encodes CDR1 LNHDA and CDR2 SQIVND (reference sequence). This CDR3 has 15 residues. DNA for the CDR3: TGTGTCAGTAGGCCTACAGGGGCGTTCTCCTACGAGCAGTACTTC. Protein sequence: CVSRPTGAFSYEQYF.

The chain is built from TRBV20-1 and TRBJ1-1; D call uncertain. Germline V gives CDR1 DFQATT, CDR2 SNEGSKA (reference sequence). Deletions cut 6 bases from V and 1 base from J, with 9 bases between. CDR3 size: 12 residues. The CDR3 reads CSAEKTNTEAFF. Here the CDR3 DNA reads TGCAGTGCCGAAAAGACGAACACTGAAGCTTTCTTT.

This clonotype has at least ten counts. J is TRBJ1-1 and V is TRBV7-2; D ambiguous. Between the trimmed V and J ends, which lost 1 base and 5 bases, there was a span of 11 bases. Germline CDR1 reads SGHTA; CDR2 reads FQGNSA. The CDR3 extends over 14 amino acids. The CDR3 DNA reads as TGTGCCAGCAGCTTAGATCTGGGGAGAACTGAAGCTTTCTTT. Its translation is CASSLDLGRTEAFF.

The chain uses TRBV6-2 or TRBV6-3 and TRBJ2-5; possibly TRBD2 for D (6 bases). Trimming took off 6 bases at V and 4 bases at J, with 24 bases between the two ends. The germline CDR1 and CDR2 sequences are MNHEY and SVGEGT. The CDR3 sequence is 17 residues long. This CDR3 is CASSPRSRGTSRETQYF. CDR3 nucleotide sequence: TGTGCCAGCAGCCCCAGGTCACGCGGGACGTCAAGAGAGACCCAGTACTTC.

This clonotype was observed at least ten times. The chain combines TRBV18 with TRBJ2-3; D is unclear. Germline V gene sequence: CDR1 KGHSH, CDR2 LQKENI. The CDR3 runs 13 residues. With 8 bases removed from V and 1 base from J, the gap between germline ends came to 10 bases. For the CDR3, the DNA is TGTGCCAGCAGCCCCCCCGGCACAGATACGCAGTATTTT. Its protein product is CASSPPGTDTQYF.

A word on this clonotype: A much bigger clone sits one base away, suggesting this may be a read error. The chain couples TRBV12-5 to TRBJ2-3; D is perhaps TRBD1 (6 bases). This CDR3 contains 14 residues. Per the germline V gene, CDR1 is LGHNT and CDR2 is FRNRAP. The CDR3 region is CGSAYRVLTDTQYF. CDR3 bases: TGTGGTAGTGCCTACAGGGTTCTGACAGATACGCAGTATTTT.

The sample holds a few counts of this clonotype. The chain uses TRBV5-1 and TRBJ2-7; the D gene is possibly TRBD2 (6 bases). V lost 3 bases and J lost 0, with 16 bases in between. Germline CDR1 SGHRS, CDR2 YFSETQ. This CDR3 is built from 16 residues. CDR3 protein: CASSSGDRLSSYEQYF. CDR3 nucleotide sequence: TGCGCCAGCAGCTCGGGGGATAGACTGAGCTCCTACGAGCAGTACTTC.

This clonotype was detected many times. V and J are TRBV5-4 and TRBJ1-2, with a possible D match to TRBD1 (6 bases). The CDR3 covers 16 residues. Trimming took off 2 bases at V and 2 bases at J, with 16 bases between the two ends. CDR1 is SGHNT, CDR2 YYREEE, per germline (reference sequence). CDR3 in amino acids: CASSFAATGVNYGYTF. The CDR3 bases are TGTGCCAGCAGCTTCGCGGCGACAGGCGTCAACTATGGCTACACCTTC. Drawing the rest from reference TRBV5-4 and TRBJ1-2, the complete variable domain is ETGVTQSPTHLIKTRGQQVTLRCSSQSGHNTVSWYQQALGQGPQFIFQYYREEENGRGNFPPRFSGLQFPNYSSELNVNALELDDSALYLCASSFAATGVNYGYTFGSGTRLTVV.

This clonotype was seen many times. Here the CDR3 DNA reads TGTGCCAGCAGTCTACTAGCGGGGGGGATGATGACCTACAATGAGCAGTTCTTC. Its protein is CASSLLAGGMMTYNEQFF. The gene calls are TRBV27 and TRBJ2-1; 13 positions agree with TRBD2. Germline-derived CDR1 and CDR2 are MNHEY and SMNVEV (reference sequence). The CDR3 consists of 18 residues. Trimming took 5 bases from V and 2 from J; bases not matched to a gene: 9.

This clonotype occurred many times. V is TRBV12-5 and J is TRBJ2-2; no reliable D call. V shed 0 bases and J shed 1 base, with 6 bases lying between them. Germline V gene sequence: CDR1 LGHNT, CDR2 FRNRAP. The CDR3 covers 15 residues. The CDR3 DNA is TGTGCTAGTGGTTTGGTGGTAGGGAACACCGGGGAGCTGTTTTTT. This translates into CASGLVVGNTGELFF.

V is TRBV18 and J is TRBJ2-1, with D hard to call. V lost 2 bases, J lost 0 bases, and 8 bases lay in between. This CDR3 region has 15 residues. The germline V gene encodes CDR1 KGHSH and CDR2 LQKENI. CDR3 DNA: TGTGCCAGCTCACCATTCAGGAGCTCCTACAATGAGCAGTTCTTC. Its protein is CASSPFRSSYNEQFF.

The chain uses TRBV7-4 and TRBJ1-6, with unresolved D. The CDR3 is made up of 12 amino acids. Trimming cost V 1 base and J 13 bases, with 8 bases left between them. Germline V gene data show CDR1 as SGHVT and CDR2 as SQSDAQ. The DNA of the CDR3 is TGTGCCAGCAGCTTAGAGCAAGGTCCCCTCCACTTT. Amino acid sequence: CASSLEQGPLHF.

The table lists this clonotype with a count of one. Compared with germline, one end of the junction differs, possibly owing to a read error. The genes are TRBV2 and TRBJ2-2; TRBD2 might be the D (5 bases). Germline CDR1 is SNHLY and CDR2 is FYNNEI. The CDR3 contains 15 residues. CDR3 amino acids: CASRPSNPGTGEPFF. For the CDR3, the DNA is TGTGCCAGCAGGCCGTCGAACCCGGGCACCGGGGAGCCGTTTTTT.

The genes are TRBV7-3 and TRBJ2-5; possibly TRBD1 or TRBD2 for D (5 bases each). V gave up 6 bases and J gave up 5 bases, with 13 bases separating them. Germline V gene sequence: CDR1 SGHTA, CDR2 FQGTGA. The CDR3 is 13 amino acids. CDR3 amino acids: CASSSGTSETQYF. CDR3 nucleotides: TGTGCCAGCAGTTCAGGGACCTCGGAGACCCAGTACTTC.

This clonotype was seen at least ten times. The chain recombines TRBV18 with TRBJ1-5; 8 bases line up with TRBD1. In germline, CDR1 is KGHSH, CDR2 LQKENI. The junction had 2 bases not matched to a gene; V was cut back by 3 bases and J by 7 bases. This CDR3 is 13 amino acids long. The CDR3 sequence is CASSPAGGQPQHF. CDR3 in DNA: TGTGCCAGCTCACCGGCAGGGGGCCAGCCCCAGCATTTT.

This clonotype turned up a few times. This rearrangement joins TRBV19 to TRBJ1-5, with D hard to call. V lost 5 bases to trimming and J lost 0 bases, with 8 bases between them. Germline CDR1 and CDR2: LNHDA and SQIVND (reference sequence). This CDR3 spans 14 amino acids. The CDR3 sequence is CASSPRHSNQPQHF. In DNA form, the CDR3 reads TGTGCCAGTAGTCCGAGGCATAGCAATCAGCCCCAGCATTTT.

This clonotype was seen at least ten times. V and J are TRBV12-3 or TRBV12-4 and TRBJ2-3; perhaps TRBD1 as D (6 bases). The length of the CDR3 is 17 residues. V dropped 7 bases and J dropped 6 bases, with 26 bases sitting between them. CDR3: CASTPAETQPTGDTQYF. The CDR3 DNA is TGTGCCAGCACTCCTGCAGAGACCCAACCGACAGGCGATACGCAGTATTTT.

Many counts were recorded for this clonotype. V usage is TRBV7-9 and J usage is TRBJ2-3; D remains unclear. V was pared by 2 bases and J by 0 bases, with 9 bases between. The CDR3 totals 15 residues. Germline V gives CDR1 SEHNR, CDR2 FQNEAQ (reference sequence). The CDR3 DNA reads as TGTGCCAGCAGCTTACATCGTACTAGCACAGATACGCAGTATTTT. Translating gives CASSLHRTSTDTQYF.

This clonotype was counted at least ten times. This chain uses TRBV5-4 with TRBJ1-2; tentative D call: TRBD1 (5 bases). Trimming left V 5 bases short and J 2 bases short, with 10 bases between. This CDR3 region has 13 residues. CDR1 is SGHNT, CDR2 YYREEE, per germline (reference sequence). The CDR3 protein is CASSLSGNYGYTF. The CDR3 DNA reads TGTGCCAGCAGTTTATCAGGGAACTATGGCTACACCTTC.